The entry below gives a single T cell receptor (beta chain) sequence along with its context. In the original analysis: It was from reference gene primer amplification that nucleated cell counts were estimated. The table came from immunoSEQ multiplex PCR; TCRdb's copy has only in-frame clones and leaves some out. V, J and clone size derive from that table, while D and trimming were established from the DNA sequence. The table records around 89,000 clones, about two thirds of them present only once. These data are taken from a study of blood T cell repertoires in COVID-19. Study-level information: COVID-19 samples, acute and convalescent, were from the United States, Italy and Spain. PBMCs, B-cell-depleted T cells, or T cells were the source of the cDNA or gDNA that made up the material.

With 4 bases clipped from V and 4 bases from J, the junction kept 5 bases outside the gene matches. This CDR3 has 14 amino acids. Germline-derived CDR1 and CDR2 are SGHAT and FQNNGV. This sequence joins TRBV11-2 and TRBJ1-2; 8 nucleotides line up with TRBD1. This TCR was recovered from a woman older than 75 with acute or convalescent COVID-19. Sequencing was performed on peripheral blood. CDR3 region: CASSSGQGGYGYTF. CDR3 bases: TGTGCCAGCAGCTCAGGACAGGGAGGCTATGGCTACACCTTC.